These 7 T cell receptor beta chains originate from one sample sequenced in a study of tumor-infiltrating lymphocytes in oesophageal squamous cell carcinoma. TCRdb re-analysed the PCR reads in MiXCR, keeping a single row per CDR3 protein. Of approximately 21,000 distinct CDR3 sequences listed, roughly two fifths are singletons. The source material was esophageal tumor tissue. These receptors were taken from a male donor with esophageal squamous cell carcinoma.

CDR3 residues: CASSLQGLGANNEQFF. In nucleotides, the CDR3 is TGTGCCAGCAGTTTACAGGGCTTAGGGGCCAACAATGAGCAGTTCTTC. V is TRBV28 and J is TRBJ2-1; perhaps TRBD1 as D (5 bases). This CDR3 region has 16 residues. The V and J ends lost 2 bases and 5 bases respectively, with 16 bases between them. Germline V gene lookup returns CDR1 MDHEN and CDR2 SYDVKM.

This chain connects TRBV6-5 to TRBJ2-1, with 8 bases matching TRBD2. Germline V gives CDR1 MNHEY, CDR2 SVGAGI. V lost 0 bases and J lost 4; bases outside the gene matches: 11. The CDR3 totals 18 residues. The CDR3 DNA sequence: TGTGCCAGCAGTTACTCTTTGGGACGGGGGGGCCGGTACAATGAGCAGTTCTTC. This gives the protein CASSYSLGRGGRYNEQFF.

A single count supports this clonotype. This chain's CDR3 is CASSLGTSGSPDTQFF. The CDR3 DNA reads as TGTGCCAGCAGCCTAGGGACTAGCGGGAGCCCAGATACGCAGTTCTTC. The chain couples TRBV7-6 to TRBJ2-6, with TRBD2 matching over 14 bases. The better agreement between TRBJ2-1 and the DNA end casts doubt on the J call. This CDR3 spans 16 amino acids. CDR1 SGHVS and CDR2 FNYEAQ come from the germline V gene.

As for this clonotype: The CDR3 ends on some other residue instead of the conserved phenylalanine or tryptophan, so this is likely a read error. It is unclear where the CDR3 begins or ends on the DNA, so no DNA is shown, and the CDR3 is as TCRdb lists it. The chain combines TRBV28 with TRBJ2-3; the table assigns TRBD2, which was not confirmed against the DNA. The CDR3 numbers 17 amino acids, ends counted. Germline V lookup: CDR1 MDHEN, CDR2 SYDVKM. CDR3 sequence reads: CASTPSGRGGHEQYFGP.

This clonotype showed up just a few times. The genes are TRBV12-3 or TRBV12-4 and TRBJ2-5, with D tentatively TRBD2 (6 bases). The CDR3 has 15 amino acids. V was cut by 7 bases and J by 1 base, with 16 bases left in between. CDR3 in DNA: TGTGCCAGCACCCAAGGGAGGACGGCCCAAGAGACCCAGTACTTC. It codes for CASTQGRTAQETQYF.

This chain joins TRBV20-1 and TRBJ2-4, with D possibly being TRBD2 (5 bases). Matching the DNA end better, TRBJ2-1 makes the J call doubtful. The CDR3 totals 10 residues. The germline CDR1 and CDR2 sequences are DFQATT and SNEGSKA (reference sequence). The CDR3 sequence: CSASGETQFF. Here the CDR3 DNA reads TGCAGTGCTAGCGGGGAGACCCAGTTCTTC.

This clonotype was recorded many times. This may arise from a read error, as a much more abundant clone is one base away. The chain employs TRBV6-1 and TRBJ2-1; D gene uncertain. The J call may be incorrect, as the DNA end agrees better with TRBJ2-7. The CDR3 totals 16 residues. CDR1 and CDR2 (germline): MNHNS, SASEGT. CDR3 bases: TGTGCCAGCAGAAGAGACCCCCGGAGCTCCTACAATGAGCAGTACTTC. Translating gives CASRRDPRSSYNEQYF.